This T cell receptor (beta chain) was documented in a study of identical twins. Among all donors, each was a healthy Caucasian. On this clonotype: Its antigen is still unknown.

The length of the CDR3 is 12 residues. V lost 7 bases to trimming and J lost 9 bases, with 13 bases between them. A universal primer binding site was introduced by template switching. The final cDNA contained unique molecular identifiers. MiXCR, run by TCRdb on the 5' RACE reads, gives a single entry per CDR3 protein. The sample has approximately 1.8 million distinct CDR3 sequences; less than 40% are singletons. Points from the study as a whole: Out-of-frame alpha sequences common to twins were enriched for low generation probability.

The V call is TRBV12-3 or TRBV12-4, the J call TRBJ2-1; a possible D gene is TRBD1 (5 bases). The clonotype comes from a newborn girl in good health. Sequenced input: cord blood. CDR3 sequence reads: CASTSQGSEQFF. CDR3 coding DNA: TGTGCCAGCACTTCTCAGGGTAGTGAGCAGTTCTTC.